The 15 T cell receptor beta chains given below trace back to one sample, sequenced in a study of T cell responses to AZD1222 COVID-19 vaccine. Sequencing used immunoSEQ multiplex PCR; TCRdb keeps in-frame clones, though not all of them. Of 95,000 to 150,000 clones listed, around 89% are singletons. This material consisted of peripheral blood, taken on day 0 of AZD1222 vaccination. All receptors derive from an adult in good health.

This clone was recorded only once. The chain uses TRBV5-1 and TRBJ2-3, with 7 bases matching TRBD2. The CDR3 loop spans 14 amino acids. The V and J ends lost 3 bases and 4 bases, in that order; junction bases with no gene match: 5. The germline gives CDR1 SGHRS, CDR2 YFSETQ. Written as DNA, the CDR3 is TGCGCCAGCAGCTGGATTGGGAGGGCAGATACGCAGTATTTT. Protein: CASSWIGRADTQYF.

The chain uses TRBV27 and TRBJ1-2; tentative D call: TRBD1 (6 bases). The CDR3 covers 15 residues. The ends were cut back, 4 bases at V and 4 bases at J, with 16 bases in the middle. The germline V gene has CDR1 MNHEY and CDR2 SMNVEV (reference sequence). Written as DNA, the CDR3 is TGTGCCAGCAGTTCATACCAACAGGGTCTCTATGGCTACACCTTC. Its translation: CASSSYQQGLYGYTF.

The chain carries TRBV19 and TRBJ2-1, with TRBD1 identical over 7 bases. Germline trimming cut 5 bases from V and 0 bases from J; bases unmatched to any gene: 10. Germline values: CDR1 LNHDA, CDR2 SQIVND (reference sequence). The CDR3 has 17 residues. The CDR3 DNA reads TGTGCCAGTAGTTCAATCTCTCCAGGGGGCTCCTACAATGAGCAGTTCTTC. It specifies CASSSISPGGSYNEQFF.

V gene TRBV18 combines with J gene TRBJ2-7; D may be TRBD1 (5 bases). The CDR3 is 14 residues long. V was clipped by 0 bases and J by 3 bases, with 9 bases between them. The germline CDR1 and CDR2 sequences are KGHSH and LQKENI. The CDR3 sequence is CASSPPSRVYEQYF. The CDR3 DNA follows: TGTGCCAGCTCACCACCCTCCAGGGTCTACGAGCAGTACTTC.

The V and J genes are TRBV11-2 and TRBJ1-3, with D perhaps TRBD1 (5 bases). Trimming pared 2 bases from V and 0 bases from J, leaving 14 bases between. This CDR3 spans 17 amino acids. Germline CDR1 and CDR2: SGHAT and FQNNGV. The CDR3 spells CASSLYQGLSSGNTIYF. The CDR3 DNA follows: TGTGCCAGCAGCTTATATCAGGGTCTAAGCTCTGGAAACACCATATATTTT. The variable domain in full, completed from reference TRBV11-2 and TRBJ1-3, reads EAGVAQSPRYKIIEKRQSVAFWCNPISGHATLYWYQQILGQGPKLLIQFQNNGVVDDSQLPKDRFSAERLKGVDSTLKIQPAKLEDSAVYLCASSLYQGLSSGNTIYFGEGSWLTVV.

J is TRBJ1-6 and V is TRBV7-9; D uncertain. The CDR3 loop spans 13 amino acids. From germline, CDR1 is SEHNR and CDR2 FQNEAQ (reference sequence). Trimming took off 2 bases at V and 7 bases at J, with 6 bases between the two ends. CDR3 in amino acids: CASSLRENSPLHF. The CDR3 coding sequence is TGTGCCAGCAGCTTAAGGGAGAATTCACCCCTCCACTTT.

This clone is a singleton in its sample. J is TRBJ1-2 and V is TRBV15, with 7 bases aligning to TRBD1. Germline CDR1 and CDR2: LNHNV and YYDKDF (reference sequence). V shed 5 bases, J shed 4 bases, and the junction held 10 bases outside the gene matches. The CDR3 covers 15 residues. The CDR3 bases are TGTGCCACCAGCCCAGGGGAGGGGGCTGCCTATGGCTACACCTTC. This encodes CATSPGEGAAYGYTF.

J is TRBJ2-1 and V is TRBV6-2 or TRBV6-3, with D maybe TRBD1 (6 bases). This CDR3 is built from 14 residues. The germline CDR1 and CDR2 sequences are MNHEY and SVGEGT. Trimming took off 6 bases at V and 7 bases at J, with 16 bases between the two ends. The CDR3 DNA reads as TGTGCCAGCAGCCGGGAACAGGGATTGAATGAGCAGTTCTTC. Encoded protein: CASSREQGLNEQFF.

The V call is TRBV10-3, the J call TRBJ2-3, with D perhaps given as TRBD1 or TRBD2 (8 bases each). The CDR3 sequence is 16 residues long. The ends were cut back, 8 bases at V and 2 bases at J, with 20 bases in the middle. Germline V gives CDR1 ENHRY, CDR2 SYGVKD. CDR3 amino acids: CAIPRGGQGATDTQYF. CDR3 in DNA: TGTGCCATCCCACGGGGGGGGCAGGGGGCCACAGATACGCAGTATTTT.

J is TRBJ1-5 and V is TRBV6-5; D unclear. Looked up from germline, CDR1 is MNHEY and CDR2 is SVGAGI. V lost 4 bases and J 0 bases, leaving 4 bases between the germline ends. The CDR3 consists of 13 residues. CDR3 coding DNA: TGTGCCAGCAGTTCAGTTAGCAATCAGCCCCAGCATTTT. Protein product: CASSSVSNQPQHF.

V and J are TRBV5-1 and TRBJ1-1; D is possibly TRBD1 (5 bases). Looked up from germline, CDR1 is SGHRS and CDR2 is YFSETQ. The CDR3 loop spans 13 amino acids. Trimming left V 4 bases short and J 1 base short, with 8 bases between. The CDR3 coding sequence is TGCGCCAGCAGCCTCGACAGGAACACTGAAGCTTTCTTT. This codes for CASSLDRNTEAFF. Combining the CDR3 with reference TRBV5-1 and TRBJ1-1 gives the whole variable domain KAGVTQTPRYLIKTRGQQVTLSCSPISGHRSVSWYQQTPGQGLQFLFEYFSETQRNKGNFPGRFSGRQFSNSRSEMNVSTLELGDSALYLCASSLDRNTEAFFGQGTRLTVV.

The rearrangement joins TRBV6-1 to TRBJ2-5; 7 nucleotides match TRBD1. From germline, CDR1 is MNHNS and CDR2 SASEGT. The J segment lost 10 bases and the V segment lost 3 bases, leaving 5 bases of the junction unmatched. The length of the CDR3 is 12 residues. DNA for the CDR3: TGTGCCAGCAGTGAGGGACAGCTTAACCAGTACTTC. Translating it yields CASSEGQLNQYF.

The V and J genes are TRBV6-5 and TRBJ1-2; perhaps TRBD1 as D (6 bases). This CDR3 contains 16 residues. V lost 2 bases, J lost 3 bases, and 16 bases lay in between. Germline lookup yields CDR1 MNHEY and CDR2 SVGAGI. In nucleotides, the CDR3 is TGTGCCAGCAGTTACAGTAGGGGGGGCCCAGACTATGGCTACACCTTC. Protein: CASSYSRGGPDYGYTF.

The chain recombines TRBV19 with TRBJ1-4; a possible D gene is TRBD1 (6 bases). This CDR3 spans 15 amino acids. V lost 7 bases and J 2 bases, leaving 14 bases between the germline ends. Germline V CDR1 and CDR2: LNHDA, SQIVND (reference sequence). CDR3 loop: CASTDAGATNEKLFF. The CDR3 DNA reads TGTGCCAGTACCGATGCAGGGGCTACTAATGAAAAACTGTTTTTT.

This clone showed up just once. V is TRBV6-2 or TRBV6-3 and J is TRBJ1-2; TRBD1 is a possible D gene (6 bases). The V end lost 4 bases, the J end lost 2 bases, and 11 bases lay between the germline ends. Germline loops: CDR1 MNHEY, CDR2 SVGEGT. The CDR3 totals 14 residues. CDR3: CASSSTTGNYGYTF. Written as DNA, the CDR3 is TGTGCCAGCAGTTCCACCACAGGGAACTATGGCTACACCTTC.